A selection of T cell receptor beta chains follows, all from one sample in a study of spatial heterogeneity in lung cancer. TCRdb reanalysed the 5' RACE reads using MiXCR and keeps one entry per CDR3 protein. The data contain approximately 7,800 distinct CDR3 sequences, around 5.9% of them singletons. Material: PBMCs, obtained at surgery. These receptors were collected from a male donor with early-stage non-small cell lung cancer. The CDR3 runs from the conserved cysteine through the conserved F or W. D genes are given only for firm matches. Clone size is stated in some rows and not others, as once, few, many or a class when expanded.

CASSIRIGGSYGQYF	TGTGCCAGTAGTATTCGGATAGGGGGTTCCTACGGGCAGTACTTC	-	TRBV19	-	TRBJ2-7
CSADNSGSGYEQYF	TGCAGTGCAGACAATAGCGGGAGCGGCTACGAGCAGTACTTC	many	TRBV20-1	TRBD2	TRBJ2-7
CASSLAMTKNTGELFF	TGTGCCAGCAGCTTGGCGATGACAAAGAACACCGGGGAGCTGTTTTTT	many	TRBV5-6	-	TRBJ2-2
CASSFRTRSTDTQYF	TGTGCCAGCAGTTTTAGGACTAGGAGCACAGATACGCAGTATTTT	many	TRBV12-3/TRBV12-4	TRBD2	TRBJ2-3
CASSWGARRPGEQYF	TGTGCCAGCAGTTGGGGGGCGAGACGTCCGGGTGAGCAGTACTTC	few	TRBV28	-	TRBJ2-7
CASSTDRENTGELFF	TGCGCCAGCAGCACCGACAGGGAGAACACCGGGGAGCTGTTTTTT	many	TRBV5-1	TRBD1	TRBJ2-2
CASSGSGRPYEQYF	TGTGCCAGCAGCGGTAGCGGGAGGCCCTACGAGCAGTACTTC	many	TRBV9	TRBD2	TRBJ2-7
CASSQDRGNQPQHF	TGTGCCAGCAGCCAGGACAGGGGTAATCAGCCCCAGCATTTT	many	TRBV7-2	TRBD1	TRBJ1-5
CASSQIGTGAPREQYF	TGCGCCAGCAGTCAAATCGGGACAGGGGCCCCCCGCGAGCAGTACTTC	many	TRBV23-1	TRBD1	TRBJ2-7
CASSYGAAGGYTF	TGTGCCAGCAGTTACGGGGCAGCGGGGGGCTACACCTTC	many	TRBV6-5	-	TRBJ1-2
CASSEGSRGQPQHF	TGTGCCAGCAGTGAGGGGAGTCGGGGTCAGCCCCAGCATTTT	many	TRBV2	-	TRBJ1-5
CASSHPGQGSYEQYF	TGTGCCAGCAGTCACCCGGGACAGGGGTCCTACGAGCAGTACTTC	few	TRBV27	TRBD1	TRBJ2-7
CAHGSGEGYEQYF	TGCGCCCATGGGAGCGGTGAGGGCTACGAGCAGTACTTC	many	TRBV10-2	-	TRBJ2-7
CASRPWTGQETQYF	TGTGCCAGCAGGCCGTGGACAGGCCAAGAGACCCAGTACTTC	many	TRBV28	TRBD1	TRBJ2-5
CASSFTGVRLSGANVLTF	TGTGCCAGCAGCTTTACAGGGGTTCGCCTCTCTGGGGCCAACGTCCTGACTTTC	many	TRBV13	TRBD1	TRBJ2-6
CASSTDPAVDTQYF	TGTGCCAGCAGCACGGATCCGGCGGTAGATACGCAGTATTTT	many	TRBV7-2	-	TRBJ2-3
CASSDKGESTEAFF	TGTGCCAGCAGTGATAAGGGAGAGAGCACTGAAGCTTTCTTT	many	TRBV6-4	-	TRBJ1-1
CASSGGQGLPYEQYF	TGTGCCAGCAGCGGGGGACAGGGACTCCCCTACGAGCAGTACTTC	many	TRBV7-8	TRBD1	TRBJ2-7
CATSDGGTASYEQYF	TGTGCCACCAGTGATGGGGGGACGGCTTCCTACGAGCAGTACTTC	many	TRBV24-1	-	TRBJ2-7
CASSLWSGAGTGELFF	TGTGCCAGCAGTCTCTGGTCGGGGGCTGGCACCGGGGAGCTGTTTTTT	many	TRBV27	-	TRBJ2-2
CASSVGLGREYSGANVLTF	TGTGCCAGCAGCGTAGGTCTGGGCAGGGAGTATTCTGGGGCCAACGTCCTGACTTTC	many	TRBV9	-	TRBJ2-6
CARSPWGGPNTGELFF	TGTGCCAGAAGCCCCTGGGGGGGGCCGAACACCGGGGAGCTGTTTTTT	many	TRBV5-3	-	TRBJ2-2
CASSPRTGGRYEQYF	TGTGCCAGCAGCCCCCGAACAGGGGGCCGTTACGAGCAGTACTTC	many	TRBV13	TRBD1	TRBJ2-7
CASSDSAGGGNEQFF	TGTGCCAGCAGTGACTCAGCGGGGGGGGGCAATGAGCAGTTCTTC	large	TRBV6-4	TRBD2	TRBJ2-1
CASSFYSNEQFF	TGCGCCAGCAGCTTCTATTCTAATGAGCAGTTCTTC	-	TRBV5-1	-	TRBJ2-1
CASSYLGRALQETQYF	TGTGCCAGCAGTTACTTGGGCAGGGCACTCCAAGAGACCCAGTACTTC	many	TRBV6-5	-	TRBJ2-5
CASSAGTVLRGQYF	TGTGCCAGCAGTGCCGGGACCGTCCTACGTGGGCAGTACTTC	many	TRBV6-6	-	TRBJ2-7
CASRFADNTEAFF	TGTGCCAGCAGGTTCGCAGATAACACTGAAGCTTTCTTT	-	TRBV7-4	-	TRBJ1-1
CASSHSGGNTEAFF	TGCGCCAGCAGCCACTCAGGGGGCAACACTGAAGCTTTCTTT	-	TRBV10-2	TRBD1	TRBJ1-1
CASSTTGYTEAFF	TGCGCCAGCAGCACCACAGGGTACACTGAAGCTTTCTTT	many	TRBV5-1	-	TRBJ1-1
CASSLVDPEGRDGYTF	TGTGCCAGCAGCTTGGTTGACCCGGAGGGGAGAGATGGCTACACCTTC	many	TRBV11-2	-	TRBJ1-2
CASIVGGLRNQPQHF	TGTGCCAGCATCGTAGGGGGCTTGCGCAATCAGCCCCAGCATTTT	-	TRBV6-1	TRBD1	TRBJ1-5
CASSLGLESEQFF	TGTGCCAGCAGCTTAGGCTTGGAAAGTGAGCAGTTCTTC	many	TRBV11-3	-	TRBJ2-1
CASSRQAYNEQFF	TGTGCCAGCAGTAGACAGGCCTACAATGAGCAGTTCTTC	many	TRBV6-2/TRBV6-3	-	TRBJ2-1
CSASPQLGQNTEAFF	TGCAGTGCTAGCCCCCAACTGGGGCAGAACACTGAAGCTTTCTTT	many	TRBV20-1	-	TRBJ1-1
CASSLSAAGGGYTF	TGCGCCAGCAGCTTGAGTGCCGCCGGGGGTGGCTACACCTTC	many	TRBV5-1	-	TRBJ1-2